This T cell receptor (beta chain) was found in a study of vaccination effects on CD4 cells after COVID-19 (dated by TCRdb to between 2022 and 2023). Concerning the study at large: The ViraFEST assay stimulated PBMC with viral peptide pools and then used TCR sequencing to identify antigen-specific CD4+ T cell clonotypes by expansion. Altogether, some 10 COVID-19 convalescent patients and 4 SARS-CoV-2-naive healthy vaccine recipients made up the full study. Cultures from other donors in the study were sequenced with the Oncomine TCR Beta short-read assay on an Illumina iSeq 100. The study compared SARS-CoV-2 spike-specific CD4+ TCR repertoires before and after mRNA vaccination in COVID-19 convalescent patients and infection-naive vaccine recipients. Roughly 2.1 million PBMC per well were cultured in IMDM with about 4.6% human AB serum, 10 IU/ml IL-2 and gentamicin, plus 10 ug/ml peptides. Each participant received two doses of an mRNA SARS-CoV-2 vaccine, either BNT162b2 or mRNA-1273. Pre-vaccine samples were collected from two convalescent patients 16 days and one week before the first dose, corresponding to 142 and 148 days after COVID-19 diagnosis. The paper as a whole reports these results and caveats: Clones induced by infection and clones induced by vaccination both contracted markedly at late timepoints after vaccination, which fits with T cell responses waning over time. The study was limited by a small number of convalescent patients and lacked early post-infection timepoints. In convalescent patients, the post-vaccine spike-reactive repertoire was composed mainly of new vaccine-induced clones that were largely distinct from infection-induced clones.

With respect to this clone: Its antigen is unknown. Nothing much larger sits one base from this clone, and base qualities are not available.

Library preparation was by the immunoSEQ multiplex PCR assay. DNA from the cultured, isolated CD4+ T cells was subjected to TCR beta CDR3 sequencing. On the authors' methods: The analysis removed non-productive TCR sequences, trimmed reads to the CDR3 region, and retained only CDR3s that were 7 or more amino acids long. Antigen-specific clonotypes were identified with the MANAFEST web app by comparing expansion in peptide wells against reference cultures. To be called positive, a clone needed expansion at FDR<0.05 compared with the reference and with all other wells, an odds ratio greater than 5, and a frequency greater than 0.1% in two replicate wells. Cross-reactive clonotypes were defined as significantly expanded in SARS-CoV-2 spike wells and in at least one common cold coronavirus spike condition. CDR3 similarity was assessed by Levenshtein distance using the stringdist R package, and unrooted trees were constructed with ape in R 3.6.1. Held by TCRdb, this immuneACCESS table contains in-frame sequences only and omits some clones. Under half of the omission traces to an unresolved V gene where checked; the cause of the rest is unknown. V, J and clone size derive from that table, while D and trimming were established from the DNA sequence. Present in this sample are tens of thousands of clones, 76% of which were seen just once. The ten biggest clones cover about 11% of the sample.

CDR1 and CDR2 were assigned from the germline V gene as SGHNT and YENEEA. The CDR3 goes from the cysteine to the phenylalanine over 14 residues. Only CDR3 DNA is held: 42 bases, read in frame from base 1. The V end loses 8 bases and the J end loses 2 bases, and a stretch of 15 bases separates them. After around 10 days of culture, CD4+ T cells were isolated with the EasySep CD4+ T cell isolation kit. PCR-confirmed SARS-CoV-2 infection had occurred in convalescent patients between March and December 2020, before the Alpha, Beta and Delta variants emerged in the United States. Half of the culture medium was replaced with fresh IL-2-containing medium on days 3 and 7. Unless noted otherwise, every peptide stimulation condition was grown in triplicate wells. PBMC were separated from whole blood using Ficoll-Paque Plus gradient centrifugation and were then either cryopreserved at -140C or used fresh. Genomic DNA was extracted from cultured CD4+ T cells with the QIAamp micro DNA kit.

The sequence joins TRBV11-3 to TRBJ1-2, with the D gene call left open. The material was CD4+ T cells from PBMCs cultured without peptide, obtained before COVID-19 vaccination. The clonotype originates from a human donor who had a prior SARS-CoV-2 infection. Here the CDR3 is given as CASGSPVENYGYTF. The DNA reads as follows: TGTGCCAGCGGGTCCCCCGTCGAAAACTATGGCTACACCTTC.